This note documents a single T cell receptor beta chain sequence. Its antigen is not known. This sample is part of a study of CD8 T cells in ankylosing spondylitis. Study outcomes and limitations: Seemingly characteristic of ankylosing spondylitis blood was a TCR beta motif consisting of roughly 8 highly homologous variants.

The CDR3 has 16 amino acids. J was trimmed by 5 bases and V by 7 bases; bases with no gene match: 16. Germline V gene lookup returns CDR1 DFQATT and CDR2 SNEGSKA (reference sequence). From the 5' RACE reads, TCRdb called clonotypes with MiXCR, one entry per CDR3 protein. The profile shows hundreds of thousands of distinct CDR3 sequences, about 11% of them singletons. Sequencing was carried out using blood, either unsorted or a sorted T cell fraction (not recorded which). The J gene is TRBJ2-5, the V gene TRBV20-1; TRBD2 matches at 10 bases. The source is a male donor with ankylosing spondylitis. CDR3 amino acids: CSVDGLAATLTETQYF. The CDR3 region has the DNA TGCAGTGTCGATGGACTAGCGGCTACCCTCACGGAGACCCAGTACTTC.